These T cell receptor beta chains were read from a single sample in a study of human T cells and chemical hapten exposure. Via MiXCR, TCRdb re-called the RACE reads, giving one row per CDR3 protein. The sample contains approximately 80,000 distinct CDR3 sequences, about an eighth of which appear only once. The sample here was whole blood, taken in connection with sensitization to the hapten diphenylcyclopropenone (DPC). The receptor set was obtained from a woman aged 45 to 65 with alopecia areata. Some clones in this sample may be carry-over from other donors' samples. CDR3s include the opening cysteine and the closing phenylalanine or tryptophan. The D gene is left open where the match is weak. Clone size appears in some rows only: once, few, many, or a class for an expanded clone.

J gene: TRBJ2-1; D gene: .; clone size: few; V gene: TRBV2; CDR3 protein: CASSEVGQSYNEQFF; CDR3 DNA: TGTGCCAGCAGTGAAGTAGGACAGAGCTACAATGAGCAGTTCTTC
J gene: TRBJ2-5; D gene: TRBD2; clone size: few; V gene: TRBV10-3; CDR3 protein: CAISGSAGTRRPETQYF; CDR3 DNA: TGTGCCATCAGTGGGTCGGCCGGGACTAGGCGTCCGGAGACCCAGTACTTC
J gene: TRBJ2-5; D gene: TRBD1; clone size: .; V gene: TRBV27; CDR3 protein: CASRTGTGSETQYF; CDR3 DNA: TGTGCCAGCAGGACCGGGACAGGGTCCGAGACCCAGTACTTC
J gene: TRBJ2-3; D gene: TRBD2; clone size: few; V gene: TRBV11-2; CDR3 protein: CASRSGLAGAGDTQYF; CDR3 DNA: TGTGCCAGCAGATCGGGACTAGCGGGGGCGGGAGATACGCAGTATTTT
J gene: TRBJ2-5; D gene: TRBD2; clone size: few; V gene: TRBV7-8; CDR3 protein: CASSPLGLAGEETQYF; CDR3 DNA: TGTGCCAGCAGCCCACTGGGACTAGCGGGAGAAGAGACCCAGTACTTC
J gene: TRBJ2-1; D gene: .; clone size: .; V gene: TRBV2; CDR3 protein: CASSEVGVFGQFF; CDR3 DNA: TGTGCCAGCAGTGAAGTTGGTGTTTTTGGGCAGTTCTTC
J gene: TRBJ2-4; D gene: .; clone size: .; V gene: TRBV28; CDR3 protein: CASSLFQRNIQYF; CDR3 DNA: TGTGCCAGCAGTTTATTTCAACGGAACATTCAGTACTTC
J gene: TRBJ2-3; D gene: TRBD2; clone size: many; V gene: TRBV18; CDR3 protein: CASSPRVQREGTQYF; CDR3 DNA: TGTGCCAGCTCACCCCGAGTCCAGCGGGAGGGTACGCAGTATTTT
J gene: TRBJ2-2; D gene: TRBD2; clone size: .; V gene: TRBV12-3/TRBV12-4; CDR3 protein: CASSSISGVNTGELFF; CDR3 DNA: TGTGCCAGCAGTTCGATTAGCGGGGTGAACACCGGGGAGCTGTTTTTT
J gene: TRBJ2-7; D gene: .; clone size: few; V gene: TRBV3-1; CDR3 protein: CASTASSVGEQYF; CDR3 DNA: TGTGCCAGCACGGCCAGCTCGGTAGGCGAGCAGTACTTC
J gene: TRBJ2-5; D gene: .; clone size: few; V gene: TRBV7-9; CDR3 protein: CASSPRGVWSETQYF; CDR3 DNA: TGTGCCAGCAGCCCTAGGGGGGTTTGGTCAGAGACCCAGTACTTC
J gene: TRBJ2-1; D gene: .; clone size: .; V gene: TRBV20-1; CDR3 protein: CSARRRGTGEQFF; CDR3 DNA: TGCAGTGCTAGAAGGCGGGGCACAGGTGAGCAGTTCTTC
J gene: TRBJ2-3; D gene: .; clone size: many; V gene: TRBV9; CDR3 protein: CASSVQDDREPGTDTQYF; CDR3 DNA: TGTGCCAGCAGCGTCCAAGATGATAGGGAGCCTGGCACAGATACGCAGTATTTT
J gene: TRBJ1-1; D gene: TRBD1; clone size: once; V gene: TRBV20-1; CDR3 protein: CSAQRDRVGTEAFF; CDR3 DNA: TGCAGTGCCCAAAGGGACAGGGTGGGGACTGAAGCTTTCTTT
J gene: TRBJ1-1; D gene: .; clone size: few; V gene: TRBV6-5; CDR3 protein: CASNRAMNTEAFF; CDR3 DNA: TGTGCCAGCAACAGGGCCATGAACACTGAAGCTTTCTTT
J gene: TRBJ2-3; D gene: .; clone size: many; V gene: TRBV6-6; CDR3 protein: CASRGGTDTQYF; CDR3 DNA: TGTGCCAGCAGGGGGGGTACAGATACGCAGTATTTT
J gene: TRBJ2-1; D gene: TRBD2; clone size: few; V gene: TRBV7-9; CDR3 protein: CASSLGLAAWTYNEQFF; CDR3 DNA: TGTGCCAGCAGCTTAGGCCTAGCGGCATGGACCTACAATGAGCAGTTCTTC
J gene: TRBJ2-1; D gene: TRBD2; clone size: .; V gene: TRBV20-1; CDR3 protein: CSARDSGRLNEQFF; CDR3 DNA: TGCAGTGCTAGAGATAGCGGGAGGTTAAATGAGCAGTTCTTC
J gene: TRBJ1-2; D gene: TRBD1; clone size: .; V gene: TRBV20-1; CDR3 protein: CSARETGLGYTF; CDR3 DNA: TGCAGTGCTAGAGAGACAGGGTTAGGCTACACCTTC
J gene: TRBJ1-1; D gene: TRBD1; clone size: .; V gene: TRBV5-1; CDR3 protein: CASSLEGQGAFSTEAFF; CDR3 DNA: TGCGCCAGCAGCTTAGAAGGGCAGGGGGCGTTTAGCACTGAAGCTTTCTTT
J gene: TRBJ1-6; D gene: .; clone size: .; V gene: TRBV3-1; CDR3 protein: CASSHEYSPLHF; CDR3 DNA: TGTGCCAGCAGCCACGAATATTCACCCCTCCACTTT
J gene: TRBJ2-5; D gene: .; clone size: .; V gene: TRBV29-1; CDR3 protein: CSVGIEARTQYF; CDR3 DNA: TGCAGCGTTGGGATAGAAGCACGGACCCAGTACTTC
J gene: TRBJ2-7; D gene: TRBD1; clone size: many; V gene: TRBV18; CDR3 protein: CASSPISGQGSHEQYF; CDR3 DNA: TGTGCCAGCTCACCCATCTCGGGACAGGGTTCCCACGAGCAGTACTTC
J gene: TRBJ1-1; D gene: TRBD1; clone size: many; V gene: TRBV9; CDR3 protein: CASSNWEGASTEAFF; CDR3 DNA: TGTGCCAGCAGCAACTGGGAGGGGGCCTCCACTGAAGCTTTCTTT
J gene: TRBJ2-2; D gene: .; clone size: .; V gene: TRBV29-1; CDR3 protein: CSVGWATGELFF; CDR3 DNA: TGCAGCGTTGGCTGGGCAACCGGGGAGCTGTTTTTT
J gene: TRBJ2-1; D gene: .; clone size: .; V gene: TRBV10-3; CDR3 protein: CAIRGGDGSSYNEQFF; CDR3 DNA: TGTGCCATCCGCGGCGGAGACGGGAGTTCCTACAATGAGCAGTTCTTC
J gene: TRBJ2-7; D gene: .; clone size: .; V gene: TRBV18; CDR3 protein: CASSPTTLTGAYEQYF; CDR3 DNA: TGTGCCAGCTCACCAACCACCCTCACGGGGGCCTACGAGCAGTACTTC
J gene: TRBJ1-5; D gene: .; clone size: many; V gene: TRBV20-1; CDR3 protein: CSARRSNQPQHF; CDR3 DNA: TGCAGTGCTAGAAGGAGCAATCAGCCCCAGCATTTT
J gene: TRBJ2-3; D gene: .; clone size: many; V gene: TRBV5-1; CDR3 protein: CASSPSTTRTSDTQYF; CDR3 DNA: TGCGCCAGCAGTCCCTCGACGACTAGAACCTCGGATACGCAGTATTTT
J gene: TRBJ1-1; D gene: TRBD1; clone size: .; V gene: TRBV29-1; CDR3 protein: CSAGQAGTEAFF; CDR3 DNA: TGCAGCGCCGGACAGGCGGGGACTGAAGCTTTCTTT
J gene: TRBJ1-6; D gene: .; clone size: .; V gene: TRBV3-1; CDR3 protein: CASSNSISPLHF; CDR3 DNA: TGTGCCAGCTCCAACTCCATTTCACCCCTCCACTTT
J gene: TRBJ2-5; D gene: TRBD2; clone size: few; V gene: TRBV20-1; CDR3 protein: CSARFLAGDWQETQYF; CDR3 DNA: TGCAGTGCTAGATTCCTAGCGGGAGACTGGCAAGAGACCCAGTACTTC
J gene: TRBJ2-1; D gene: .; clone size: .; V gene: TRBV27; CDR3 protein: CASSSRGSRDEQFF; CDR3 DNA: TGTGCCAGCAGTTCCCGTGGTAGCCGGGATGAGCAGTTCTTC
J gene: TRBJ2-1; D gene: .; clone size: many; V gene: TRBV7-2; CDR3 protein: CASRGGTYNEQFF; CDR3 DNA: TGTGCCTCCCGCGGCGGCACCTACAATGAGCAGTTCTTC
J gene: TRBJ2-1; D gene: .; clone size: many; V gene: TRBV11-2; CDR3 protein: CASSPTRSTEQFF; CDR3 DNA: TGTGCCAGCAGCCCTACCCGCAGTACTGAGCAGTTCTTC
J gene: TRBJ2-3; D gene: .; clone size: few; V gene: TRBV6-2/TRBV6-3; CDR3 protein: CASSYSKGITDTQYF; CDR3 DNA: TGTGCCAGCAGTTACTCGAAAGGGATCACAGATACGCAGTATTTT
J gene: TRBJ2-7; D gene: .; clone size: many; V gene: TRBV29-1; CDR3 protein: CSVEGVGGEQYF; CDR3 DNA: TGCAGCGTTGAAGGTGTAGGCGGCGAGCAGTACTTC
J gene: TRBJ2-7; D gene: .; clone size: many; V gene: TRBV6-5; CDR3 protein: CASSYIRSHEQYF; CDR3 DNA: TGTGCCAGCAGTTATATCCGATCCCACGAGCAGTACTTC
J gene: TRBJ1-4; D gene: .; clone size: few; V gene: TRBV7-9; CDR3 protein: CASSSGPAANEKLFF; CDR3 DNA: TGTGCCAGCAGCTCGGGCCCAGCGGCTAATGAAAAACTGTTTTTT
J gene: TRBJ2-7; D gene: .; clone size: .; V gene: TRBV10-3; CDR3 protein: CAIRRGGSYEQYF; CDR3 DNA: TGTGCCATCAGGAGGGGGGGATCCTACGAGCAGTACTTC
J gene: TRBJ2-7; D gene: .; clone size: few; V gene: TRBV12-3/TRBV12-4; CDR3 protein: CASSYRAHEQYF; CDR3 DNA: TGTGCCAGCAGTTACAGGGCCCACGAGCAGTACTTC
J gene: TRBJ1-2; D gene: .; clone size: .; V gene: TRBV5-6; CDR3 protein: CASRFGQSYGYTF; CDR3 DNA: TGTGCCAGCAGGTTCGGACAGAGCTATGGCTACACCTTC
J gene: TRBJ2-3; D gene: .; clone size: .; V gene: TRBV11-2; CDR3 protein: CARTTGKITDTQYF; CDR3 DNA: TGTGCCAGGACTACCGGAAAGATCACAGATACGCAGTATTTT
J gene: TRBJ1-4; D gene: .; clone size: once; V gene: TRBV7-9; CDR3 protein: CASRPPLDPNEKLFF; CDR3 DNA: TGTGCCAGCAGACCCCCCCTGGACCCTAATGAAAAACTGTTTTTT
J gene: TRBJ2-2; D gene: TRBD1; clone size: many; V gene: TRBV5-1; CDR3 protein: CASSRGWDRGTGELFF; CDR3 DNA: TGCGCCAGCAGCAGAGGCTGGGACAGGGGGACCGGGGAGCTGTTTTTT
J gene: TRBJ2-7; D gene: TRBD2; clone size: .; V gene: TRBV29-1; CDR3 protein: CSVGLPYEQYF; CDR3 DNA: TGCAGCGTGGGACTACCCTACGAGCAGTACTTC
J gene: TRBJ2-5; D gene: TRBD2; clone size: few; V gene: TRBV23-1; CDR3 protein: CASSHLAGGEETQYF; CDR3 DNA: TGCGCCAGCAGTCATCTAGCGGGAGGGGAGGAGACCCAGTACTTC
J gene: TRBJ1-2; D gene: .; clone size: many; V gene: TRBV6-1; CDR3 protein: CASSESPPSAYGYTF; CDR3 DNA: TGTGCCAGCAGTGAATCCCCCCCCAGCGCCTATGGCTACACCTTC
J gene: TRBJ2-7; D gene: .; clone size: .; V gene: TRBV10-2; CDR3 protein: CASRLGGENYEQYF; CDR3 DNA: TGCGCCAGCAGGTTGGGTGGGGAAAACTACGAGCAGTACTTC